Given below is one TCR beta chain in context. Germline V gene lookup returns CDR1 SEHNR and CDR2 FQNEAQ (reference sequence). V lost 5 bases and J lost 15, with 17 bases in between. CDR3 length: 12 amino acids. 60 Vbeta and 13 Jbeta primers were used in PCR. TCRdb's table, derived via immunoSEQ multiplex PCR, lists solely in-frame clones and lacks some. Counted here are about 200,000 clones, roughly 80% occurring once; the ten biggest clones make up roughly 0.22%. The sample comes from a study of cytomegalovirus exposure and HLA in healthy donors. The specimen was PBMCs. The rearrangement joins TRBV7-9 to TRBJ2-1; no reliable D call. The TCR sequence derives from a girl under 10 years old in good health and CMV-seronegative. The CDR3 is CASSLITGSGFF. The CDR3, as DNA: TGTGCCAGCAGCCTCATTACGGGTAGTGGGTTCTTC.